Listed here are 25 T cell receptor beta chains from one sample, sequenced in a study of T and B cells in COVID-19 patients (TCRdb year 2020). Sequencing used an Illumina MiSeq. Multiplex PCR with BIOMED2 TRB-A/B primer pools was used to amplify the TRB rearrangements. Through fastp at Q25 and MiXCR, TCRdb rebuilt clones from the public reads, retaining in-frame beta chains. Each record represents a unique CDR3 protein, reported with the most common genes and DNA among its rows. The sample includes about 8,000 distinct CDR3 sequences, with roughly 28% observed a single time. The ten top clones hold around 5.5% of the sample. TRB repertoires were amplified using about 220-500 ng of genomic DNA isolated from blood. The sequenced sample consisted of blood. The receptors derive from a human donor who had recovered from COVID-19.

This clonotype is classed as medium-sized. The rearrangement joins TRBV27 to TRBJ2-5; 10 bases map to TRBD2. Germline CDR1 is MNHEY and CDR2 is SMNVEV (reference sequence). The CDR3 consists of 16 residues. J lost 2 bases, V lost 2 bases, and 5 bases had no gene match. CDR3 protein: CASSLAASGGQETQYF. CDR3 nucleotides: TGTGCCAGCAGTTTAGCGGCTAGCGGGGGACAAGAGACCCAGTACTTC.

This clonotype was detected a few times. V and J are TRBV28 and TRBJ2-4, with D unresolved. The V and J ends lost 3 bases and 7 bases respectively, with 16 bases between them. In germline, CDR1 is MDHEN, CDR2 SYDVKM. The CDR3 loop spans 15 amino acids. In DNA form, the CDR3 reads TGTGCCAGCAGTTTTAATGCAGAATGGCGGAACATTCAGTACTTC. Translated, it gives CASSFNAEWRNIQYF.

Ten or more counts support this clonotype. This chain links TRBV5-6 with TRBJ1-6, with TRBD1 matching over 8 bases. The CDR3 runs to 15 residues. Germline CDR1 SGHDT, CDR2 YYEEEE. V was pared by 0 bases and J by 8 bases, with 4 bases of the junction left unmatched. The CDR3 region is CASSLAMTGDSPLHF. For the CDR3, the DNA is TGTGCCAGCAGCTTGGCTATGACAGGGGATTCACCCCTCCACTTT.

This clonotype is medium-sized within its sample. The J gene is TRBJ2-7, the V gene TRBV19, with a tentative D call TRBD2 (7 bases). Germline CDR1 reads LNHDA; CDR2 reads SQIVND (reference sequence). The length of the CDR3 is 14 residues. V lost 6 bases and J 5 bases, leaving 17 bases between the germline ends. DNA for the CDR3: TGTGCCAGTAGCGTGAGGGGGGGAGACCACGAGCAGTACTTC. Translation: CASSVRGGDHEQYF.

The chain links TRBV6-5 to TRBJ2-3; 10 bases are shared with TRBD1. Germline V lookup: CDR1 MNHEY, CDR2 SVGAGI. The V segment lost 6 bases and the J segment 3 bases; nucleotides outside the gene matches: 6. The CDR3 spans 15 residues. The CDR3 nucleotides read TGTGCCAGCAGCCCCGGGACAGGGGATACAGATACGCAGTATTTT. This translates into CASSPGTGDTDTQYF.

The V call is TRBV7-6, the J call TRBJ1-1; the D gene is possibly TRBD1 (6 bases). CDR3 length: 17 residues. V lost 5 bases to trimming and J lost 1 base, with 20 bases between them. In germline, CDR1 is SGHVS, CDR2 FNYEAQ. CDR3 nucleotides: TGTGCCAGCAGCCCGTCGGGGGGCACACAGACGAACACTGAAGCTTTCTTT. Amino acids: CASSPSGGTQTNTEAFF.

The sample holds a few counts of this clonotype. The chain is built from TRBV6-4 and TRBJ2-1, with 11 bases fitting TRBD2. CDR3 size: 14 residues. CDR1 MRHNA and CDR2 SNTAGT come from the germline V gene. V shed 6 bases and J 10 bases; nucleotides not matched to a gene: 8. The CDR3 nucleotides read TGTGCCAGCAGCCATAGCGGGGGGGCATCCGAGCAGTTCTTC. Its protein is CASSHSGGASEQFF.

This clonotype is medium-sized (0.01 to 0.1%) in the sample. The rearrangement links TRBV18 to TRBJ1-2; D is ambiguous. Germline V gene data show CDR1 as KGHSH and CDR2 as LQKENI. V was pared by 6 bases and J by 5 bases, with 13 bases between. The CDR3 is 13 amino acids. The CDR3 nucleotides read TGTGCCAGCTCCCCAGGCGGCGCTTATGGCTACACCTTC. Its translation: CASSPGGAYGYTF.

In its sample, this clonotype ranks as medium-sized (0.01 to 0.1%). The chain employs TRBV15 and TRBJ1-3; D not certain. With 1 base removed from V and 0 bases from J, the gap between germline ends came to 7 bases. This CDR3 region has 15 residues. Germline V gene data show CDR1 as LNHNV and CDR2 as YYDKDF (reference sequence). The CDR3 here is CATSRVRNSGNTIYF. The CDR3 DNA reads TGTGCCACCAGCAGAGTCCGCAACTCTGGAAACACCATATATTTT.

Within the sample, this clonotype is medium-sized. This rearrangement joins TRBV6-6 to TRBJ2-3; possibly TRBD1 for D (5 bases). Germline V gene data show CDR1 as MNHNY and CDR2 as SVGAGI (reference sequence). V lost 0 bases to trimming and J lost 1 base, with 5 bases between them. The CDR3 runs to 14 residues. CDR3 nucleotide sequence: TGTGCCAGCAGTTACTCGGGGCGCACAGATACGCAGTATTTT. It translates to CASSYSGRTDTQYF.

This clonotype was recorded a few times. V is TRBV27 and J is TRBJ1-2; tentative D call: TRBD1 (6 bases). V gave up 5 bases and J gave up 2 bases, with 12 bases separating them. CDR3 length: 14 amino acids. Germline lookup yields CDR1 MNHEY and CDR2 SMNVEV (reference sequence). The CDR3 here is CASSSWGANYGYTF. In nucleotides, the CDR3 is TGTGCCAGCAGTAGTTGGGGGGCAAACTATGGCTACACCTTC.

By share of the sample, this clonotype is medium-sized (0.01 to 0.1%). This rearrangement joins TRBV19 to TRBJ2-2; 8 nucleotides match TRBD1. Per germline, CDR1 LNHDA and CDR2 SQIVND (reference sequence). The CDR3 spans 14 residues. The V and J ends lost 10 bases and 6 bases, in that order; junction bases with no gene match: 10. The CDR3 sequence: CATTGQGDAGELFF. Written as DNA, the CDR3 is TGTGCCACTACTGGACAGGGCGACGCCGGGGAGCTGTTTTTT.

The gene calls are TRBV19 and TRBJ2-3, with 11 bases identical to TRBD2. Per germline, CDR1 LNHDA and CDR2 SQIVND (reference sequence). Trimming at V came to 4 bases and at J to 4 bases, leaving 4 bases not matched to a gene. This CDR3 spans 15 amino acids. The CDR3 sequence: CASSNVAGGADTQYF. As DNA, the CDR3 is TGTGCCAGTAGTAACGTAGCGGGGGGGGCAGATACGCAGTATTTT.

The J gene is TRBJ2-3, the V gene TRBV7-6, with 12 positions matching TRBD2. The CDR3 is 19 amino acids. Losses at the gene ends were 1 base for V and 3 bases for J; bases not matched to a gene: 11. Germline CDR1 reads SGHVS; CDR2 reads FNYEAQ. The CDR3 reads CASSLEASGGARGTDTQYF. In DNA, the CDR3 is TGTGCCAGCAGCTTAGAAGCTAGCGGGGGGGCCAGAGGGACAGATACGCAGTATTTT.

As to this clonotype: Possible read error: a much larger clone is one base away. The chain uses TRBV6-1 and TRBJ1-6; D is unresolved. This CDR3 is built from 13 residues. Germline lookup yields CDR1 MNHNS and CDR2 SASEGT. The CDR3 nucleotides read TGTACCAGCAACTACAACCTCGATTCACCCCTCCACTTT. It translates to CTSNYNLDSPLHF.

In this sample, this clonotype turned up a few times. The J gene is TRBJ1-5, the V gene TRBV6-1, with D possibly TRBD1 on 5 matching bases. V shed 11 bases and J shed 7 bases, with 9 bases lying between them. Germline CDR1 and CDR2: MNHNS and SASEGT. CDR3 length: 10 amino acids. The CDR3 sequence is CAGGGQPQHF. The CDR3 nucleotides read TGTGCCGGGGGAGGGCAGCCCCAGCATTTT.

This clonotype qualifies as medium-sized. The V call is TRBV6-5, the J call TRBJ2-7; tentatively, D is TRBD1 (6 bases). V was clipped by 6 bases and J by 5 bases, with 11 bases between them. The length of the CDR3 is 12 residues. Germline V gives CDR1 MNHEY, CDR2 SVGAGI. The CDR3 coding sequence is TGTGCCAGCAGGCAACAGGGTAACGAGCAGTACTTC. This sequence encodes CASRQQGNEQYF.

By sample fraction, this clonotype is medium-sized (0.01 to 0.1%). The V gene is TRBV29-1, the J gene TRBJ2-5, with no clear D. The CDR3 length is 11 residues. V was cut by 5 bases and J by 1 base, with 5 bases left in between. The germline gives CDR1 SQVTM, CDR2 ANQGSEA. CDR3 bases: TGCAGCGTTCGATCCCAAGAGACCCAGTACTTC. The encoded protein is CSVRSQETQYF.

V usage is TRBV6-2 or TRBV6-3 and J usage is TRBJ2-5; 9 bases agree with TRBD2. J gave up 5 bases and V 6 bases, and 7 bases lay outside the gene matches. The germline V gene has CDR1 MNHEY and CDR2 SVGEGT. CDR3 size: 14 residues. CDR3 in DNA: TGTGCCAGCAGATCTAGCGGGAATTTTGAGACCCAGTACTTC. It is translated as CASRSSGNFETQYF.

This clonotype was recorded at least ten times. The J gene is TRBJ2-7, the V gene TRBV6-5, with 9 nucleotides matching TRBD1. CDR3 length equals 14 residues. V lost 6 bases and J lost 4; bases outside the gene matches: 7. The germline gives CDR1 MNHEY, CDR2 SVGAGI. The CDR3: CASRAGTGSYEQYF. For the CDR3, the DNA is TGTGCCAGCAGGGCCGGGACAGGGTCTTACGAGCAGTACTTC.

The chain is built from TRBV5-1 and TRBJ2-2, with a weak D call TRBD1 (5 bases). V lost 5 bases and J lost 0, with 14 bases in between. CDR1 SGHRS and CDR2 YFSETQ come from the germline V gene. The CDR3 loop spans 16 amino acids. CDR3 DNA sequence: TGCGCCAGCAGACCAACGTTGACAGCGAACACCGGGGAGCTGTTTTTT. Translating it yields CASRPTLTANTGELFF.

This clonotype was recorded a few times. The chain combines TRBV6-5 with TRBJ1-2; 7 positions match TRBD1. The CDR3 runs 16 residues. Germline V gene data show CDR1 as MNHEY and CDR2 as SVGAGI. Trimming took 5 bases from V and 0 from J; bases not matched to a gene: 9. The CDR3, as DNA: TGTGCCAGCAGTATAACCTCTCAGGGGGCTAACTATGGCTACACCTTC. It specifies CASSITSQGANYGYTF.

This clonotype is medium-sized in the sample. The J gene is TRBJ2-1, the V gene TRBV18; perhaps TRBD2 as D (6 bases). The CDR3 has 14 residues. V gave up 0 bases and J gave up 5 bases, with 8 bases separating them. Germline values: CDR1 KGHSH, CDR2 LQKENI. CDR3 in amino acids: CASSPPGLNNEQFF. CDR3 DNA: TGTGCCAGCTCACCACCGGGACTCAACAATGAGCAGTTCTTC.

This clonotype was recorded at least ten times. The V gene is TRBV7-6, the J gene TRBJ2-2; 7 nucleotides align to TRBD2. Germline lookup yields CDR1 SGHVS and CDR2 FNYEAQ. With 5 bases clipped from V and 0 bases from J, the junction kept 3 bases outside the gene matches. There are 15 residues in the CDR3. The CDR3 DNA is TGTGCCAGCAGCACAGCGGGGACGAACACCGGGGAGCTGTTTTTT. It translates to CASSTAGTNTGELFF.

Turning to this clonotype: A much bigger clone sits one base away, suggesting this may be a read error. The J gene is TRBJ2-4, the V gene TRBV27, with 10 bases fitting TRBD2. This CDR3 spans 17 amino acids. CDR1 is MNHEY and CDR2 is SMNVEV in the germline V gene (reference sequence). The CDR3 DNA reads as TGTGCCAGCAGTTTAGCTCCTAGCGGGGGCCCCAAAAACATTCAGTGCTTC. Translation gives CASSLAPSGGPKNIQCF.